This T cell receptor (beta chain) came from a study of read filtering for tumor transcriptome and immune sequencing. Study in general: The cohort had approximately 16 men and roughly 13 women aged about 40 to 90, mean roughly 71 years. Per sample, TCR-region reads ranged about 3.5 to 11 million by IR-seq, about 75 to 1273 by RNA-seq. Transcriptome libraries were built from DNase-treated RNA. Broader study findings: The sorted CD138-negative fraction was a mixed bone marrow immune population, not purified T cells.

This clonotype has ten or more counts. Its target is not known. Germline CDR1 reads DFQATT; CDR2 reads SNEGSKA (reference sequence). Deletions cut 5 bases from V and 3 bases from J, with 22 bases between. The CDR3 has 16 residues. From 400 to 450 ng of RNA, a library with molecular barcoded alpha/delta and beta/gamma adaptors was made. TCRdb ran MiXCR on the reads and lists one entry per CDR3 protein. The table includes roughly 130,000 distinct CDR3 sequences, over 10% detected once. This TCR was recovered from a donor at least 40 years old with multiple myeloma. The sequencing sample was made of a population of CD138-negative cells sorted from bone marrow. The V call is TRBV20-1, the J call TRBJ1-1; weak D call: TRBD1 (5 bases). In DNA, the CDR3 is TGCAGTGCTCGGGGACCAGATGTGCGGGGGGACACTGAAGCTTTCTTT. It codes for CSARGPDVRGDTEAFF.